This T cell receptor beta chain appears in the sequencing data of a study of T cell responses to AZD1222 COVID-19 vaccine (dated by TCRdb to 2020 to 2022). With respect to the entire study: TCR sequencing covered more than 230 trial participants: roughly 200 given two doses of AZD1222 and about 26 given two doses of MenACWY control vaccine. Enrollment into the trials was organized by age into subgroups of 18-55, 56-69 and 70-plus years, and those subgroups contained about 150, 27 and 61 TCR-sequenced participants, respectively.

General study outcomes and caveats: Participants were mostly white British and included more females than males, and it was suggested by the authors that clonal diversity may have been underestimated. Nearly half of unique spike-specific TCRs reportedly recognized epitopes outside regions mutated in the B.1.351 and B.1.1.7 variants. The whole spike protein was spanned by vaccine-associated CD4 TCRs, and dominant responses were seen in regions 160-218 and 743-854. After two AZD1222 doses, spike-specific TCR breadth and depth were significantly higher than at day 0 and than in MenACWY recipients. In the small 56-69-year group, the increase in depth fell short of significance, most likely because of low power. No day 14 peak-response samples were available, so repertoires were characterized only after the peak T cell response. Conclusions about previously exposed vaccinees were limited because only six AZD1222 recipients were SARS-CoV-2 seropositive at baseline.

This specimen's time point label, per the study, means: about 28 days (+/-7) after the second vaccine dose. AZD1222 recipients whose second dose came at about 4 weeks and those whose second dose came at about 12 weeks were combined into one group, since spike-specific TCR depth and breadth did not differ between the two schedules. Samples from vaccinated people were obtained from the UK trials COV001 and COV002, which included a single-blind randomized controlled phase 2/3 trial of AZD1222 (ChAdOx1 nCoV-19) in healthy adults. For TCRbeta chain sequencing, PBMC samples from trial participants were taken at day 0 and at day 28 after the second dose. The CDR3 regions of human TCRbeta chains were analyzed by immunosequencing. For the original study's pipeline: Repertoire TCRs were checked for matches against a reference library of SARS-CoV-2-specific TCRs that had been generated using the MIRA antigen-specificity platform. Breadth meant the fraction of unique TCRs that were SARS-CoV-2-associated, whereas depth meant the fraction of total T cells that were SARS-CoV-2-associated. Using the MIRA data, each spike-specific TCR was mapped to the spike region that the TCR reacts to and placed in a CD4 or CD8 class. Log10-transformed breadth and depth values were compared by one-way ANOVA with Sidak's multiple comparisons tests. Entries here come from immuneACCESS through TCRdb and include only in-frame sequences with V and J called. Some clones fail to appear in such tables; in the studies checked, an unresolved V gene covers under half of the shortfall, and the cause of the remainder is unknown. D and trimming come from the DNA, and the V and J calls and clone size come from that table. This sample comprises under 70,000 clones, 70% to 80% of them detected only once. 5% of the sample is taken by the ten largest.

Comment on this clone: Its binding antigen is unknown. Base qualities are not at hand, and no much larger clone is one base apart.

Taken from the germline V gene, the CDR1 and CDR2 loops are MNHEY and SVGAGI. Including the terminal cysteine and phenylalanine, the CDR3 comprises 13 residues. Only the CDR3 DNA is retained, 39 bases long and in frame from the first base. V loses 2 bases of germline sequence and J loses 6 bases, and the interval between the two ends is 10 bases. Rearrangement joined TRBV6-5 to TRBJ1-2; matching of 5 bases hints at TRBD1 as the D gene. Sequencing was performed on peripheral blood, taken 28 days after the second AZD1222 dose. The origin of this receptor is an adult who received the AZD1222 COVID-19 vaccine. This receptor has the CDR3 CASSYVSGNGYTF. The bases are TGTGCCAGCAGTTACGTGTCAGGGAATGGCTACACCTTC.